The next 28 T cell receptor beta chains were all read from a single sample in a study of CD8 T cells in ankylosing spondylitis. In TCRdb, the 5' RACE reads were re-called with MiXCR into one record per CDR3 protein. The data show around 250,000 distinct CDR3 sequences, about 10% seen once. The sequencing sample was made of blood, either unsorted or a sorted T cell fraction (not recorded which). Receptors originate from a male donor with ankylosing spondylitis or in good health (not recorded which).

This clonotype has ten or more counts. V and J are TRBV29-1 and TRBJ2-1, with TRBD2 matching 8 bases. The CDR3 covers 12 residues. CDR1 SQVTM and CDR2 ANQGSEA come from the germline V gene. The V and J ends lost 7 bases and 6 bases, in that order; junction bases with no gene match: 5. The CDR3 bases are TGCAGCGCCGAGCGGGGGTCCAATGAGCAGTTCTTC. Translating it yields CSAERGSNEQFF.

In regard to this clonotype: A read error may produce the germline difference seen at one junction end. The V call is TRBV18, the J call TRBJ2-3; D perhaps matches TRBD2 (6 bases). The CDR3 loop spans 16 amino acids. Germline loops: CDR1 KGHSH, CDR2 LQKENI. This CDR3 is CASSPPPSPLGGTQYF. CDR3 nucleotide sequence: TGCGCCAGCTCACCACCGCCATCCCCCTTGGGAGGTACGCAGTATTTT.

This clonotype was detected once. A much more abundant neighbour one base away suggests this may be a read error. The chain links TRBV20-1 to TRBJ2-7, with D perhaps being TRBD1 or TRBD2 (5 bases each). This CDR3 comprises 12 residues. V lost 4 bases to trimming and J lost 3 bases, with 10 bases between them. The germline gives CDR1 DFQATT, CDR2 SNEGSKA (reference sequence). The CDR3 bases are TGCAGTGCTATCCAGGGAGTCTACGAGCAGTACTTC. Encoded protein: CSAIQGVYEQYF.

Comment on this clonotype: Given a much more abundant clone one base away, this may be a read error. CDR3 coding DNA: TGTGCCAGCAGCCTCAGGGAACTTTGCTCCTACAATGAGCAGTTCTTC. Its translation: CASSLRELCSYNEQFF. The chain joins TRBV7-1 to TRBJ2-1, with D tentatively TRBD1 (5 bases). TRBV7-1 is sorted into the ORF group, with uncertain function. Trimming left V 5 bases short and J 0 bases short, with 14 bases between. This CDR3 comprises 16 residues.

The chain uses TRBV19 and TRBJ1-5, with D uncertain. Germline CDR1 reads LNHDA; CDR2 reads SQIVND (reference sequence). CDR3 length: 15 residues. V was clipped by 10 bases and J by 0 bases, with 16 bases between them. This CDR3 is CATKGSGDSNQPQHF. The CDR3 nucleotides are TGTGCCACCAAAGGGTCCGGAGATAGCAATCAGCCCCAGCATTTT.

This clonotype was picked up many times. The chain is built from TRBV15 and TRBJ2-7; D is undetermined. The germline CDR1 and CDR2 sequences are LNHNV and YYDKDF (reference sequence). The CDR3 length is 12 residues. Trimming removed 0 bases from V and 4 bases from J, with 4 bases in between. The CDR3 coding sequence is TGTGCCACCAGCAGAGAGGGTTACGAGCAGTACTTC. Amino acid sequence: CATSREGYEQYF.

J is TRBJ2-2 and V is TRBV6-5; TRBD1 matches 10 bases. The ends lost 2 bases at V and 9 bases at J; junction bases unmatched: 6. The CDR3 covers 15 residues. The germline CDR1 and CDR2 sequences are MNHEY and SVGAGI. The CDR3 DNA reads TGTGCCAGCAGTTACCACCGGGACAGGGGCCGGGAGCTGTTTTTT. Amino acid sequence: CASSYHRDRGRELFF.

This clonotype was observed at least ten times. The V gene is TRBV20-1, the J gene TRBJ2-7; the D gene could be TRBD1 or TRBD2 (5 bases each). The V end was cut by 5 bases, the J end by 7 bases, with 15 bases between. Germline loops: CDR1 DFQATT, CDR2 SNEGSKA (reference sequence). This CDR3 region has 12 residues. CDR3 DNA sequence: TGCAGTGCTGTTCGGGACCTCCGGGAGCAGTACTTC. Its protein is CSAVRDLREQYF.

Ten or more counts support this clonotype. The chain joins TRBV7-2 to TRBJ1-6; D is ambiguous. This CDR3 has 12 amino acids. CDR1 is SGHTA, CDR2 FQGNSA, per germline. V was trimmed by 5 bases and J by 14 bases, leaving 13 bases between them. In DNA, the CDR3 is TGTGCCAGCAGCCCGGCGGGTCAGTCCCTCCACTTT. The encoded protein is CASSPAGQSLHF.

V is TRBV1 and J is TRBJ1-3. TRBV1 is a known pseudogene. The length of the CDR3 is 15 residues. CDR3 residues: CTSSQRSGPGNTIYF. In nucleotides, the CDR3 is TGCACCAGCAGCCAAAGGTCCGGCCCTGGAAACACCATATATTTT.

This clonotype turned up a few times. This rearrangement joins TRBV29-1 to TRBJ1-2; D possibly corresponds to TRBD1 (6 bases). The CDR3 extends over 13 amino acids. Germline V CDR1 and CDR2: SQVTM, ANQGSEA. The V gene lost 7 bases and the J gene lost 4 bases, with 16 bases spanning the gap. The CDR3 bases are TGCAGCGCTCTGTTGGGGGGGCCCTATGGCTACACCTTC. Translated: CSALLGGPYGYTF.

With regard to this clonotype: The junction and the germline gene differ at one end; a read error may be behind it. The chain uses TRBV6-5 and TRBJ1-5, with TRBD1 as a possible D gene (5 bases). CDR1 MNHEY and CDR2 SVGAGI come from the germline V gene. CDR3 length: 15 residues. This chain's CDR3 is CASSLQAYSNQSQHF. CDR3 nucleotide sequence: TGTGCCAGCAGTCTACAGGCGTATAGCAATCAGTCCCAGCATTTT.

This clonotype was counted ten times or more. The V and J genes are TRBV5-1 and TRBJ1-1; a possible D gene is TRBD1 (5 bases). V gave up 5 bases and J gave up 8 bases, with 13 bases separating them. CDR3 length: 12 amino acids. CDR1 and CDR2 (germline): SGHRS, YFSETQ. The CDR3 here is CASSRRGEEAFF. The CDR3 DNA is TGCGCCAGCAGTCGGAGGGGAGAAGAAGCTTTCTTT. Based on the CDR3 plus reference TRBV5-1 and TRBJ1-1, the full variable domain is KAGVTQTPRYLIKTRGQQVTLSCSPISGHRSVSWYQQTPGQGLQFLFEYFSETQRNKGNFPGRFSGRQFSNSRSEMNVSTLELGDSALYLCASSRRGEEAFFGQGTRLTVV.

This clonotype was picked up many times. This chain uses TRBV15 with TRBJ1-1; D gene unclear. V was cut by 1 base and J by 4 bases, with 10 bases left in between. The CDR3 totals 14 residues. Per the germline V gene, CDR1 is LNHNV and CDR2 is YYDKDF (reference sequence). The CDR3 DNA follows: TGTGCCACCAGCAGAGTTGACATCCGCACTGAAGCTTTCTTT. Protein product: CATSRVDIRTEAFF.

V usage is TRBV10-1 and J usage is TRBJ2-1; TRBD2 matches 13 bases. Trimming cost V 6 bases and J 7 bases; bases outside gene matches: 15. The CDR3 is 18 residues long. Germline lookup yields CDR1 WNHNN and CDR2 SYGVQD (reference sequence). The CDR3 region has the DNA TGCGCCAGCAGCGATAAACTAGCGGGAGGGCCGGGTGAAAATGAGCAGTTCTTC. As protein: CASSDKLAGGPGENEQFF.

This clonotype was seen at least ten times. The chain has TRBV6-4 and TRBJ2-1; 7 nucleotides match TRBD2. The V gene's germline CDR1 is MRHNA and CDR2 SNTAGT. The CDR3 length is 15 residues. After removal of 0 bases from V and 7 bases from J, the junction contained 6 bases not matched to a gene. The CDR3: CASSDSGGGRNEQFF. The DNA of the CDR3 is TGTGCCAGCAGTGACTCCGGCGGGGGAAGGAATGAGCAGTTCTTC.

This clonotype has at least ten counts. J is TRBJ2-2 and V is TRBV5-1; 8 bases are a match to TRBD1. Trimming at V came to 7 bases and at J to 6 bases, leaving 8 bases not matched to a gene. Germline loops: CDR1 SGHRS, CDR2 YFSETQ. The CDR3 runs 14 residues. CDR3 in DNA: TGCGCCAGCTCCGACCAGGGGGCCGCCGGGGAGCTGTTTTTT. Amino acids: CASSDQGAAGELFF.

This clonotype was detected many times. The V gene is TRBV10-3, the J gene TRBJ2-7; weak D call: TRBD1 (6 bases). This CDR3 spans 16 amino acids. Germline lookup yields CDR1 ENHRY and CDR2 SYGVKD. V was shortened by 0 bases and J by 2 bases, with 14 bases between the two germline ends. DNA of the CDR3: TGTGCCATCAGTGAGTCGAAAGGGGGATCCGCCTACGAGCAGTACTTC. Its protein product is CAISESKGGSAYEQYF.

This clonotype has a count of ten or more. The V gene is TRBV20-1, the J gene TRBJ2-5, with D possibly TRBD2 on 6 matching bases. The germline V gene has CDR1 DFQATT and CDR2 SNEGSKA (reference sequence). V was trimmed by 0 bases and J by 5 bases, leaving 16 bases between them. The CDR3 contains 15 residues. This CDR3 reads CSARDDGLAGETQYF. DNA of the CDR3: TGCAGTGCTAGAGATGACGGCCTCGCGGGGGAGACCCAGTACTTC.

This clonotype was observed at least ten times. The chain combines TRBV20-1 with TRBJ2-4, with TRBD1 identical over 8 bases. Germline CDR1 and CDR2: DFQATT and SNEGSKA (reference sequence). Trimming cost V 0 bases and J 7 bases; bases outside gene matches: 8. The CDR3 runs to 15 residues. The CDR3 loop is CSARDLDRVRNIQYF. The CDR3 region has the DNA TGCAGTGCTAGAGATCTGGACAGGGTACGGAACATTCAGTACTTC.

This clonotype was counted many times. The chain joins TRBV5-1 to TRBJ2-7, with TRBD1 matching over 8 bases. This CDR3 comprises 15 residues. CDR1 and CDR2 from the germline V gene are SGHRS and YFSETQ. V gave up 0 bases and J gave up 3 bases; unmatched junction bases: 5. The CDR3 region has the DNA TGCGCCAGCAGCTTGGCGGGACAGGTTTTCTACGAGCAGTACTTC. Its translation: CASSLAGQVFYEQYF.

This clonotype was detected ten times or more. The junction shows a germline mismatch at one end, possibly a read error. The V and J genes are TRBV5-1 and TRBJ2-3; 9 bases line up with TRBD2. Germline CDR1 and CDR2: SGHRS and YFSETQ. CDR3 size: 14 residues. This CDR3 reads CASGLAGVTDTQYF. In nucleotides, the CDR3 is TGCGCCAGCGGCTTAGCGGGGGTTACAGATACGCAGTATTTT. Combining the CDR3 with reference TRBV5-1 and TRBJ2-3 gives the whole variable domain KAGVTQTPRYLIKTRGQQVTLSCSPISGHRSVSWYQQTPGQGLQFLFEYFSETQRNKGNFPGRFSGRQFSNSRSEMNVSTLELGDSALYLCASGLAGVTDTQYFGPGTRLTVL.

This clonotype was found many times. The chain's CDR3 is CASSLGASGNNNEQFF. The CDR3 nucleotides read TGTGCCAGCAGCTTAGGGGCCAGCGGCAATAACAATGAGCAGTTCTTC. The chain combines TRBV5-6 with TRBJ2-1; the D gene could be TRBD1 or TRBD2 (5 bases each). CDR1 and CDR2 (germline): SGHDT, YYEEEE. Trimming took 2 bases from V and 5 from J, leaving 17 bases between them. This CDR3 spans 16 amino acids.

In DNA form, the CDR3 reads TGCAGCGTCTCGCCCGGGGGTATTAATTCACCCCTCCACTTT. Its translation is CSVSPGGINSPLHF. This chain connects TRBV29-1 to TRBJ1-6; a weak D match, TRBD1 (5 bases). The V and J ends lost 6 bases and 6 bases respectively, with 15 bases between them. CDR1 is SQVTM and CDR2 is ANQGSEA in the germline V gene. The CDR3 has 14 residues.

This clonotype occurred many times. V is TRBV20-1 and J is TRBJ1-1, with TRBD1 as a possible D gene (5 bases). V lost 3 bases to trimming and J lost 0 bases, with 20 bases between them. The length of the CDR3 is 17 residues. Germline V gene data show CDR1 as DFQATT and CDR2 as SNEGSKA (reference sequence). CDR3 coding DNA: TGCAGTGCTAGGGGACCCGGCGGGGGGTCCATGAACACTGAAGCTTTCTTT. This translates into CSARGPGGGSMNTEAFF.

DNA for the CDR3: TGTGCCAGCAGTTACGATCGGGCCACGGAGTATTTT. This gives the protein CASSYDRATEYF. The chain joins TRBV28 to TRBJ2-3; D gene uncertain. Germline CDR1 is MDHEN and CDR2 is SYDVKM. V was shortened by 4 bases and J by 13 bases, with 15 bases between the two germline ends. This CDR3 is 12 amino acids long.

Ten or more counts support this clonotype. V is TRBV3-1 and J is TRBJ1-5; D is unresolved. The CDR3 runs to 13 residues. Germline lookup yields CDR1 LGHDT and CDR2 YNNKEL (reference sequence). The ends were cut back, 4 bases at V and 11 bases at J, with 15 bases in the middle. In nucleotides, the CDR3 is TGTGCCAGCAGCCGCGGGCTCGGGTTAGCCCAGCATTTT. Encoded protein: CASSRGLGLAQHF.

This clonotype was seen a handful of times. CDR3 in DNA: TGTGCCAGCAGCCAAGGGAGGTTTCGGTACTTC. This sequence encodes CASSQGRFRYF. The genes are TRBV3-1 and TRBJ2-7, with a possible D match to TRBD2 (5 bases). Germline V gives CDR1 LGHDT, CDR2 YNNKEL (reference sequence). This CDR3 region has 11 residues. Trimming shortened V by 1 base and J by 12 bases, and 10 bases separated the two germline ends.